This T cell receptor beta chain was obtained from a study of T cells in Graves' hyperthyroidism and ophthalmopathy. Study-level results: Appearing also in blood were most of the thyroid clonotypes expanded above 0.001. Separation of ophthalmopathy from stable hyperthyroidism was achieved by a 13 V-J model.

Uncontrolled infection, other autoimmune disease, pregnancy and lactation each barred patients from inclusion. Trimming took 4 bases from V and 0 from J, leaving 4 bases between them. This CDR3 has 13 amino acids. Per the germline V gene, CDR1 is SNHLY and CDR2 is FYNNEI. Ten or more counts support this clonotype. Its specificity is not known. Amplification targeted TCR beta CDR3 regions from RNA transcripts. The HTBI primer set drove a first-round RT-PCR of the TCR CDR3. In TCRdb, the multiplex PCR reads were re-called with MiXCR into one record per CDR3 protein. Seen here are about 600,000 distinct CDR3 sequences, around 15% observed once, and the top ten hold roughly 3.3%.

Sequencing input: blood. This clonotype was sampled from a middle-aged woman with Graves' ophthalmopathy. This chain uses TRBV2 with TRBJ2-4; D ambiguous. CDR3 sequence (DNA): TGTGCCAGCAGTGGGGCAGCCAAAAACATTCAGTACTTC. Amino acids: CASSGAAKNIQYF.